Below are 25 T cell receptor beta chains sequenced from a single sample in a study of post-analysis software for immune sequencing data. General study points: Patients used a handful of TRBV segments, including TRBV5-6, TRBV5-1 and TRBV20-1, more often than controls.

Their cognate antigens are unknown. Unique molecular identifiers were carried by the TCR beta cDNA libraries. In TCRdb, the PCR reads were re-called with MiXCR into one record per CDR3 protein. Among roughly 430,000 distinct CDR3 sequences listed, approximately 37% were seen once. The sample consisted of blood. The receptors come from a girl aged 2 to 10 with multiple sclerosis.

The chain combines TRBV7-9 with TRBJ2-1; 8 bases match TRBD1. This CDR3 is 15 amino acids long. V lost 5 bases, J lost 2 bases, and 5 bases stayed unmatched. Germline loops: CDR1 SEHNR, CDR2 FQNEAQ (reference sequence). CDR3 sequence reads: CASSAGQGTYNEQFF. Written as DNA, the CDR3 is TGTGCCAGCAGCGCCGGACAGGGCACCTACAATGAGCAGTTCTTC.

The rearrangement links TRBV29-1 to TRBJ2-1, with 7 bases identical to TRBD1. CDR1 SQVTM and CDR2 ANQGSEA come from the germline V gene. Trimming took 6 bases from V and 0 from J; bases not matched to a gene: 5. This CDR3 region has 14 residues. The DNA for the CDR3 is TGCAGCGTCGGGACAGCCAACTCCTACAATGAGCAGTTCTTC. Translated: CSVGTANSYNEQFF.

V gene TRBV4-2 combines with J gene TRBJ2-1, with a tentative D call TRBD2 (6 bases). With 0 bases removed from V and 4 bases from J, the gap between germline ends came to 10 bases. The CDR3 extends over 15 amino acids. CDR1 LGHNA and CDR2 YNFKEQ come from the germline V gene. The CDR3 spells CASSQDPAGYNEQFF. CDR3 nucleotides: TGTGCCAGCAGCCAAGATCCCGCGGGGTACAATGAGCAGTTCTTC.

The chain joins TRBV5-1 to TRBJ1-1; 8 bases fit TRBD1. The CDR3 has 13 amino acids. The germline V gene encodes CDR1 SGHRS and CDR2 YFSETQ. V gave up 0 bases and J gave up 7 bases; unmatched junction bases: 2. CDR3 DNA: TGCGCCAGCAGCTTGGGGACAGGGATTGAAGCTTTCTTT. This encodes CASSLGTGIEAFF.

The DNA of the CDR3 is TGTGCCAGCCAAACCCCCTTCGAGCAGTACTTC. It codes for CASQTPFEQYF. The V gene is TRBV28, the J gene TRBJ2-7, with D hard to call. The CDR3 sequence is 11 residues long. Germline V lookup: CDR1 MDHEN, CDR2 SYDVKM. V dropped 8 bases and J dropped 6 bases, with 11 bases sitting between them.

This chain uses TRBV28 with TRBJ1-2; the match to TRBD1 covers 7 bases. The CDR3 has 13 residues. V was clipped by 2 bases and J by 10 bases; unmatched bases: 7. Per the germline V gene, CDR1 is MDHEN and CDR2 is SYDVKM. DNA of the CDR3: TGTGCCAGCAGTTTACTGCAACAGGGGCTCTACACCTTC. The encoded protein is CASSLLQQGLYTF.

Comment on this clonotype: At one end the junction does not follow the germline gene, possibly because of a read error. The chain is built from TRBV2 and TRBJ1-1; weak D call: TRBD1 (5 bases). The CDR3 consists of 14 residues. Germline assignment: CDR1 SNHLY and CDR2 FYNNEI. Written as DNA, the CDR3 is TGTGCCAGCAGTGAGGGGGGAAAGAACGCTGAAGCTTTCTTT. It specifies CASSEGGKNAEAFF.

This clonotype was seen a handful of times. The chain carries TRBV20-1 and TRBJ2-1; tentatively, D is TRBD1 (7 bases). The CDR3 loop spans 12 amino acids. CDR1 and CDR2 from the germline V gene are DFQATT and SNEGSKA (reference sequence). With 7 bases removed from V and 9 bases from J, the gap between germline ends came to 16 bases. CDR3 in amino acids: CSEQGGTSEQFF. The CDR3 DNA follows: TGCAGTGAGCAGGGGGGAACTTCTGAGCAGTTCTTC.

The chain couples TRBV7-9 to TRBJ2-1, with D perhaps TRBD2 (5 bases). Trimming took off 1 base at V and 5 bases at J, with 12 bases between the two ends. The germline V gene encodes CDR1 SEHNR and CDR2 FQNEAQ (reference sequence). The CDR3 runs to 15 residues. CDR3: CASSLVDYSNNEQFF. CDR3 in DNA: TGTGCCAGCAGCTTAGTTGACTATTCGAACAATGAGCAGTTCTTC.

This rearrangement joins TRBV7-6 to TRBJ2-1; TRBD2 aligns across 9 bases. CDR3 length equals 16 residues. Looked up from germline, CDR1 is SGHVS and CDR2 is FNYEAQ. With 2 bases clipped from V and 5 bases from J, the junction kept 7 bases outside the gene matches. The CDR3: CASSLTSGTSNNEQFF. In DNA, the CDR3 is TGTGCCAGCAGCTTAACGTCCGGGACTAGCAACAATGAGCAGTTCTTC.

This clonotype was detected only a few times. The chain employs TRBV6-5 and TRBJ2-1; 13 bases are shared with TRBD2. The CDR3 sequence is 18 residues long. V gave up 0 bases and J gave up 7 bases; unmatched junction bases: 9. CDR1 is MNHEY, CDR2 SVGAGI, per germline. CDR3 sequence (DNA): TGTGCCAGCAGTTACTCAGGCTTCGGACTAGCGGGAGCAAATGAGCAGTTCTTC. This encodes CASSYSGFGLAGANEQFF.

The genes are TRBV15 and TRBJ2-5; no firm D call. Germline lookup yields CDR1 LNHNV and CDR2 YYDKDF (reference sequence). V was clipped by 0 bases and J by 5 bases, with 13 bases between them. CDR3 length: 15 amino acids. CDR3 loop: CATSRDSRSWETQYF. In DNA, the CDR3 is TGTGCCACCAGCAGAGATTCCCGAAGTTGGGAGACCCAGTACTTC.

This clonotype has just a few counts. This chain joins TRBV5-1 and TRBJ2-5, with 9 bases aligning to TRBD2. Germline values: CDR1 SGHRS, CDR2 YFSETQ. The ends lost 4 bases at V and 4 bases at J; junction bases unmatched: 8. The CDR3 totals 15 residues. CDR3 region: CASSPLAGEVETQYF. DNA for the CDR3: TGCGCCAGCAGCCCCTTAGCGGGAGAGGTAGAGACCCAGTACTTC.

This chain connects TRBV20-1 to TRBJ2-3; TRBD2 is a possible D gene (5 bases). The length of the CDR3 is 15 residues. V shed 3 bases and J shed 2 bases, with 15 bases lying between them. Germline V lookup: CDR1 DFQATT, CDR2 SNEGSKA (reference sequence). The CDR3 protein is CSARDAGTFTDTQYF. The CDR3 DNA is TGCAGTGCTAGGGACGCGGGTACTTTCACAGATACGCAGTATTTT.

This clonotype was seen a handful of times. The J gene is TRBJ1-2, the V gene TRBV28; TRBD1 is a possible D gene (5 bases). V was trimmed by 1 base and J by 6 bases, leaving 12 bases between them. The CDR3 consists of 14 residues. The germline CDR1 and CDR2 sequences are MDHEN and SYDVKM. CDR3 residues: CASSLYRGFNGYTF. The CDR3 DNA reads as TGTGCCAGCAGTTTATATCGGGGGTTTAATGGCTACACCTTC.

The chain is built from TRBV12-5 and TRBJ1-1; D is unclear. Trimming took 1 base from V and 1 from J, leaving 7 bases between them. The CDR3 has 14 amino acids. CDR1 is LGHNT and CDR2 is FRNRAP in the germline V gene. CDR3 residues: CASGLAVRNTEAFF. DNA of the CDR3: TGTGCTAGTGGTTTGGCAGTCAGGAACACTGAAGCTTTCTTT.

This clonotype was detected a few times. The chain carries TRBV7-3 and TRBJ2-3; D is unclear. The CDR3 runs to 16 residues. Germline loops: CDR1 SGHTA, CDR2 FQGTGA. Trimming removed 4 bases from V and 6 bases from J, with 20 bases in between. CDR3 coding DNA: TGTGCCAGCAGCTCCAACCCCATCTCAGGAACCGATACGCAGTATTTT. The encoded protein is CASSSNPISGTDTQYF.

V gene TRBV29-1 combines with J gene TRBJ2-5, with D uncertain. Deletions cut 5 bases from V and 5 bases from J, with 12 bases between. This CDR3 comprises 12 residues. CDR1 and CDR2 (germline): SQVTM, ANQGSEA. CDR3: CSVLDGVETQYF. CDR3 nucleotide sequence: TGCAGCGTTCTGGACGGAGTTGAGACCCAGTACTTC.

The sample holds a few counts of this clonotype. The chain links TRBV2 to TRBJ1-5; possibly TRBD1 for D (5 bases). Per the germline V gene, CDR1 is SNHLY and CDR2 is FYNNEI. The ends were cut back, 1 base at V and 7 bases at J, with 8 bases in the middle. CDR3 size: 13 residues. CDR3 region: CASSEGQGQPQHF. DNA of the CDR3: TGTGCCAGCAGTGAAGGCCAGGGCCAGCCCCAGCATTTT.

The V and J genes are TRBV28 and TRBJ2-1; TRBD1 matches 7 bases. Germline CDR1 reads MDHEN; CDR2 reads SYDVKM. The V and J ends lost 1 base and 7 bases, in that order; junction bases with no gene match: 7. The CDR3 length is 15 residues. The DNA for the CDR3 is TGTGCCAGCAGTTTATTGCAGGGGGTTTGGAATGAGCAGTTCTTC. This codes for CASSLLQGVWNEQFF.

In DNA, the CDR3 is TGCGCCAGCAGCCGTTGGGTTTCAGGGGTCAATCAGCCCCAGCATTTT. This gives the protein CASSRWVSGVNQPQHF. The gene calls are TRBV4-3 and TRBJ1-5; the D gene is possibly TRBD1 (6 bases). The V gene lost 4 bases and the J gene lost 3 bases, with 16 bases spanning the gap. Germline lookup yields CDR1 LGHNA and CDR2 YSLEER. The CDR3 length is 16 residues.

The gene calls are TRBV7-2 and TRBJ2-7, with a tentative D call TRBD2 (5 bases). The CDR3 length is 15 residues. Germline CDR1 and CDR2: SGHTA and FQGNSA. Trimming left V 4 bases short and J 2 bases short, with 15 bases between. The CDR3 region has the DNA TGTGCCAGCAGCTCCCGGGAAGGACTTGCCTACGAGCAGTACTTC. It codes for CASSSREGLAYEQYF.

V is TRBV4-2 and J is TRBJ1-2, with 7 bases fitting TRBD1. This CDR3 is 15 amino acids long. J gave up 8 bases and V 0 bases, and 9 bases lay outside the gene matches. Germline values: CDR1 LGHNA, CDR2 YNFKEQ. The CDR3 loop reads CASSQDIIRGNGYTF. The CDR3 coding sequence is TGTGCCAGCAGCCAAGATATAATCAGGGGGAACGGCTACACCTTC.

This clonotype has a handful of counts. The chain is built from TRBV4-2 and TRBJ2-1, with TRBD2 matching 9 bases. Germline V lookup: CDR1 LGHNA, CDR2 YNFKEQ. The trim removed 1 base at V and 2 bases at J, leaving 12 bases unmatched. The CDR3 contains 19 residues. The CDR3 spells CASSQALRLAGKAYNEQFF. The CDR3 nucleotides read TGTGCCAGCAGCCAAGCCCTTAGGCTAGCGGGAAAAGCCTACAATGAGCAGTTCTTC.

The V call is TRBV20-1, the J call TRBJ2-1; D may be TRBD2 (5 bases). The CDR3 has 13 amino acids. Germline V lookup: CDR1 DFQATT, CDR2 SNEGSKA (reference sequence). V shed 6 bases and J shed 7 bases, with 16 bases lying between them. CDR3: CSATQRAVNEQFF. The CDR3 nucleotides are TGCAGTGCCACACAGAGGGCGGTGAATGAGCAGTTCTTC.